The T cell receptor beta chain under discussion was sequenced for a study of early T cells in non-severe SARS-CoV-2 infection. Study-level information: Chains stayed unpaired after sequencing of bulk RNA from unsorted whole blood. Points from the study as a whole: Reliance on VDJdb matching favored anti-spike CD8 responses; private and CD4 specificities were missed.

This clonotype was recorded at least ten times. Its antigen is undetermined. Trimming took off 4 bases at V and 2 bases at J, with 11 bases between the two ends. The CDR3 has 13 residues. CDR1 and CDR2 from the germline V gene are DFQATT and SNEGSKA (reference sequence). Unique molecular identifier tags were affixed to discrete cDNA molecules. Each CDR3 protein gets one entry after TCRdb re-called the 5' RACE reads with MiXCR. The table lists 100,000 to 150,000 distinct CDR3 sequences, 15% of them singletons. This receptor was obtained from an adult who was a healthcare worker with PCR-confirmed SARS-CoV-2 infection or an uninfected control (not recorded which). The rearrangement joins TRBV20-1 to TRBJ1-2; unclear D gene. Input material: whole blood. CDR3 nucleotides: TGCAGTGCTATCGACATCGGGAACTATGGCTACACCTTC. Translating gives CSAIDIGNYGYTF.